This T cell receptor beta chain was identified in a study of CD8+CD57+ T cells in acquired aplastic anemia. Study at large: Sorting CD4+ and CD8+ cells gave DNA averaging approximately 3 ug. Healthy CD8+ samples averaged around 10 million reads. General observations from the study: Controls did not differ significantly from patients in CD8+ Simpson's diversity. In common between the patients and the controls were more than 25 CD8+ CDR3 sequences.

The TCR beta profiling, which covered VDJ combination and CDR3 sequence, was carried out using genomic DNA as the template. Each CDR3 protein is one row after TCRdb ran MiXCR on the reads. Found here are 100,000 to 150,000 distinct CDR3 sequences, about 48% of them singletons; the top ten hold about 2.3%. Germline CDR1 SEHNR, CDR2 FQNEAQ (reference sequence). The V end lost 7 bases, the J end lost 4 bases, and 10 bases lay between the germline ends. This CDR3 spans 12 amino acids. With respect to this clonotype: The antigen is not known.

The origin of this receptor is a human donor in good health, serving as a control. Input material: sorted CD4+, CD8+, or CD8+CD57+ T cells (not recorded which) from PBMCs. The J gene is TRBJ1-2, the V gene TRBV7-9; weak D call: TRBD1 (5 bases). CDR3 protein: CASNDRTYGYTF. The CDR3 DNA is TGTGCCAGCAATGACAGAACCTATGGCTACACCTTC.